One T cell receptor delta chain is described in this entry. The protein TCRdb gives is from a much larger clone and does not agree with this DNA's translation at residue 4, likely a read error; the protein shown here comes from the DNA. This entry comes from a study of γδ T cells in repeated Plasmodium falciparum infection. Germline V gives CDR1 TSWWSYY, CDR2 QGS. The CDR3 covers 15 residues. Bulk repertoires came from Vgamma9/Vdelta2+ or Vdelta2-negative gammadelta T cells flow-sorted from PBMC. TCRdb used CATT to re-call clones from the multiplex PCR reads. The sample has 40,000 to 55,000 delta-chain clones, roughly 2% seen once.

The sequence was obtained from a pool of human donors (malaria-infected and uninfected, not separated). Sequencing was performed on gamma-delta T cells from blood. This chain uses TRDV1 with TRDJ1; D gene unclear. The CDR3: CALEEYFEDTDKLIF. The CDR3 coding sequence is TGTGCTCTTGAGGAATACTTCGAAGACACCGATAAACTCATCTTT.